This TCR beta chain is drawn from a study of cytomegalovirus exposure and HLA in healthy donors. Looking at the study overall: Unique TCRs from HLA-typed donors, roughly 89 million of them, were held in an early data release. Points from the study as a whole: A likely sequencing artifact accounted for one observed cluster of highly shared sequence variants.

This PCR relied on a set of 60 Vbeta primers and 13 Jbeta primers. This table comes from immunoSEQ multiplex PCR, and its TCRdb copy is limited to in-frame clones, with some not included. This repertoire shows about 110,000 clones, less than 80% found once; its top ten account for 7.7%. The CDR3 is made up of 13 amino acids. V lost 6 bases and J 5 bases, leaving 13 bases between the germline ends. CDR1 is SNHLY and CDR2 is FYNNEI in the germline V gene. Worth noting for this clone: Its target is not known.

Healthy people donating bone marrow made up the donors. Likely unrecorded immune exposures existed in these nominally healthy donors. V and J are TRBV2 and TRBJ1-2; D gene uncertain. The sample consisted of PBMCs. The receptor's source is a woman aged 50 to 60 in good health and CMV-seropositive. CDR3 amino acids: CASREPEGYGYTF. DNA of the CDR3: TGTGCCAGCAGGGAGCCCGAGGGTTATGGCTACACCTTC.